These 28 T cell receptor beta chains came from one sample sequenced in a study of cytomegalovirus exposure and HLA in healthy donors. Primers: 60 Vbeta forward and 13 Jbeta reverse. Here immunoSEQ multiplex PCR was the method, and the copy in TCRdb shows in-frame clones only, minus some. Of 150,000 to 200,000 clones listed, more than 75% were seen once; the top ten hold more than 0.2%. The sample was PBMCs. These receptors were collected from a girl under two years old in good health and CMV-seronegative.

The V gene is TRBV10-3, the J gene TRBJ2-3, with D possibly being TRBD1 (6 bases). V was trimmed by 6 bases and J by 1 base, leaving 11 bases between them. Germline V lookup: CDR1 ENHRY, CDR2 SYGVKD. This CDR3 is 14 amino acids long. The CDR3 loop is CAIRIQGGTDTQYF. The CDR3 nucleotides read TGTGCCATCAGAATACAGGGCGGCACAGATACGCAGTATTTT.

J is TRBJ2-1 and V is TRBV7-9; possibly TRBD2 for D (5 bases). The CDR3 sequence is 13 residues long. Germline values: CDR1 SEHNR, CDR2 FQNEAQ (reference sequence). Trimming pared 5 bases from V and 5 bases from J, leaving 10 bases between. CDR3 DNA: TGTGCCAGCAGCCATGGACTCAACAATGAGCAGTTCTTC. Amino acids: CASSHGLNNEQFF.

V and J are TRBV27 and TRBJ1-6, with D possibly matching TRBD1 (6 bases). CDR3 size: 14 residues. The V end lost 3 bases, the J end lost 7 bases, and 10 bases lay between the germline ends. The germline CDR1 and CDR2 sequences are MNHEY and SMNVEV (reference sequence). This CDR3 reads CASSFTGKNSPLHF. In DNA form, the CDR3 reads TGTGCCAGCAGTTTCACAGGGAAGAATTCACCCCTCCACTTT.

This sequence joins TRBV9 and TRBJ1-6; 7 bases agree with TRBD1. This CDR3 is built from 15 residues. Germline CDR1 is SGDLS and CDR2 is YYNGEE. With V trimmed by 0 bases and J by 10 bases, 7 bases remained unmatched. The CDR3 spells CASSVGSGGGSPLHF. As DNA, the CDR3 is TGTGCCAGCAGCGTAGGTTCAGGGGGAGGATCACCCCTCCACTTT.

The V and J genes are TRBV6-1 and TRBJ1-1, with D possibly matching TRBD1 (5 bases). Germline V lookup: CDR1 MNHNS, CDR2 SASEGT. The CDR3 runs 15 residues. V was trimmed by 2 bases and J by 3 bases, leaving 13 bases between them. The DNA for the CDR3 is TGTGCCAGCAGTGAATCCGTCAACAGGCACACTGAAGCTTTCTTT. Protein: CASSESVNRHTEAFF.

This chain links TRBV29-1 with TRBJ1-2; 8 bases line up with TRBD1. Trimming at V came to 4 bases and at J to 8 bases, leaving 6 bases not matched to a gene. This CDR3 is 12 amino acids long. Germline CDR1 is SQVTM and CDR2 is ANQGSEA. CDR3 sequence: CSVGDRWDGYTF. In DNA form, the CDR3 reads TGCAGCGTTGGGGACAGGTGGGACGGCTACACCTTC.

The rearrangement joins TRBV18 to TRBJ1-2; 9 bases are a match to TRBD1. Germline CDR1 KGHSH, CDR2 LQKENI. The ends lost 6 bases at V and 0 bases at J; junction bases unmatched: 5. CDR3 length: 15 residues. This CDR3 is CASSQGTGTNYGYTF. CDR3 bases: TGTGCCAGCTCTCAAGGGACAGGGACTAACTATGGCTACACCTTC.

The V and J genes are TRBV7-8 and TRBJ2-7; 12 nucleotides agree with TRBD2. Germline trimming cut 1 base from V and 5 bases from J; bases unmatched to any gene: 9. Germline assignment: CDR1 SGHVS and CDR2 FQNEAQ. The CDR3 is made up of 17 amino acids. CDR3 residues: CASSLDPSGRAPHEQYF. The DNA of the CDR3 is TGTGCCAGCAGCTTAGACCCTAGCGGGAGGGCCCCCCACGAGCAGTACTTC.

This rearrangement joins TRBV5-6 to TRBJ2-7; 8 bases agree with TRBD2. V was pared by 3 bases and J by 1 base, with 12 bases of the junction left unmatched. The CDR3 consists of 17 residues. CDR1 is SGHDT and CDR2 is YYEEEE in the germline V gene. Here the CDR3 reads CASSWGWSGSGSYEQYF. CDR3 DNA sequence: TGTGCCAGCAGCTGGGGATGGAGCGGGAGTGGGTCCTACGAGCAGTACTTC.

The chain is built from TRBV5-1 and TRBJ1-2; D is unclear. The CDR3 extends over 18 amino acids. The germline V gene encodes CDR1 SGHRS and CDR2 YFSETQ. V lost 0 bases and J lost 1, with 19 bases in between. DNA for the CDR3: TGCGCCAGCAGCTTGGTAGTTAGAGGAGGAAAGATTAACTATGGCTACACCTTC. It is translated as CASSLVVRGGKINYGYTF.

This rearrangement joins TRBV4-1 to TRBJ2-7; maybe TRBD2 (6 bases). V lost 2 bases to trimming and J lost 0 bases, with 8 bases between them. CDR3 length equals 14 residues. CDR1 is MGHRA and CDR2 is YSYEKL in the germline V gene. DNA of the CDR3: TGCGCCAGCAGCCAACTAGCGTCCTCCTACGAGCAGTACTTC. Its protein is CASSQLASSYEQYF.

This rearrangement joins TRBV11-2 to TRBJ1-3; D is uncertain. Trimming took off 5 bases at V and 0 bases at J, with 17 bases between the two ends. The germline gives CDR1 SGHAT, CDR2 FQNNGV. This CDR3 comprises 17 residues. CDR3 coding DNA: TGTGCCAGCAGCCCAAAACCGACACCAATCTCTGGAAACACCATATATTTT. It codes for CASSPKPTPISGNTIYF.

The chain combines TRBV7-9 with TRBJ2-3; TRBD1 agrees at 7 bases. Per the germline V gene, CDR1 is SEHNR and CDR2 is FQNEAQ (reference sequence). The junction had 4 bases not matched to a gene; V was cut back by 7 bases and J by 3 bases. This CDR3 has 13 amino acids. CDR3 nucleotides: TGTGCCAGCAAGAGACAGGGAACAGATACGCAGTATTTT. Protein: CASKRQGTDTQYF.

CDR3 residues: CASSEYRAGDTEAFF. As DNA, the CDR3 is TGTGCCAGCAGTGAATATAGGGCAGGGGACACTGAAGCTTTCTTT. This chain links TRBV25-1 with TRBJ1-1; tentative D call: TRBD1 (6 bases). CDR3 length equals 15 residues. V was pared by 0 bases and J by 3 bases, with 11 bases between. Germline V lookup: CDR1 MGHDK, CDR2 SYGVNS.

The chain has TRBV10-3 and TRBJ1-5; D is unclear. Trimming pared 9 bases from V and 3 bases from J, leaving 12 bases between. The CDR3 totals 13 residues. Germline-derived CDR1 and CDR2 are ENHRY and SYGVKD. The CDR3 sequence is CAMSPETNQPQHF. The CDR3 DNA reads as TGTGCCATGTCCCCGGAGACCAATCAGCCCCAGCATTTT.

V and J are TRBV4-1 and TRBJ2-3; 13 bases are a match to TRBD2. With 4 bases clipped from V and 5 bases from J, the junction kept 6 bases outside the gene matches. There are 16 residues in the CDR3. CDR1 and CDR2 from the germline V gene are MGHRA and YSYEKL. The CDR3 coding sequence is TGCGCCAGCAGCCCCCGACTAGCGGGGGGCATAGATACGCAGTATTTT. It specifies CASSPRLAGGIDTQYF.

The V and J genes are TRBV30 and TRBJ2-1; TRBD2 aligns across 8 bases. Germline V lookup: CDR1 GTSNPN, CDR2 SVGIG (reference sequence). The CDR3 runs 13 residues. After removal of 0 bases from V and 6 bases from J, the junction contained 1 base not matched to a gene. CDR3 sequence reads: CAWSVGLANEQFF. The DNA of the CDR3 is TGTGCCTGGAGTGTAGGACTAGCCAATGAGCAGTTCTTC. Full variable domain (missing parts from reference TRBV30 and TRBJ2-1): SQTIHQWPATLVQPVGSPLSLECTVEGTSNPNLYWYRQAAGRGLQLLFYSVGIGQISSEVPQNLSASRPQDRQFILSSKKLLLSDSGFYLCAWSVGLANEQFFGPGTRLTVL.

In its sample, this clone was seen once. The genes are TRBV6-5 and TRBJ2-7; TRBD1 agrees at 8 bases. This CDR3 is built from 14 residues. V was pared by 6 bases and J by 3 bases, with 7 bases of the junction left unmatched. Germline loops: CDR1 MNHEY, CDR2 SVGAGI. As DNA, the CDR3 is TGTGCCAGCAGCATCGACAGGGGATTCTACGAGCAGTACTTC. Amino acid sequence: CASSIDRGFYEQYF.

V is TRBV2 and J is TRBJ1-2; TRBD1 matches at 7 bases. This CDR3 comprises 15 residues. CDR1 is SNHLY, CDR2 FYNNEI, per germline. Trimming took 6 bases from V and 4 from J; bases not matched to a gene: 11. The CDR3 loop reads CASRVPGQNLYGYTF. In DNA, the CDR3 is TGTGCCAGCAGAGTCCCGGGACAGAACCTCTATGGCTACACCTTC. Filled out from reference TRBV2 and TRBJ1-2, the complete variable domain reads EPEVTQTPSHQVTQMGQEVILRCVPISNHLYFYWYRQILGQKVEFLVSFYNNEISEKSEIFDDQFSVERPDGSNFTLKIRSTKLEDSAMYFCASRVPGQNLYGYTFGSGTRLTVV.

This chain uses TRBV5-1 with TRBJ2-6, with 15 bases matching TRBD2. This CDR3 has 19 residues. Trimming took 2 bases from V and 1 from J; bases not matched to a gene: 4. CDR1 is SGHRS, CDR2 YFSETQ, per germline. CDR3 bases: TGCGCCAGCAGCTTTATAGGACTAGCGGGGGGGTCTGGGGCCAACGTCCTGACTTTC. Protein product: CASSFIGLAGGSGANVLTF.

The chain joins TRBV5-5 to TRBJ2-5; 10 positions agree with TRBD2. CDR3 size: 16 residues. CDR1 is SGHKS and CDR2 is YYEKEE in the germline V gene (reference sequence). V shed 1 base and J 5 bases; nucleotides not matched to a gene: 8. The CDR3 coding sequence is TGTGCCAGCAGCTTGTGGGCTAGCGGGGGTGGGGAGACCCAGTACTTC. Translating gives CASSLWASGGGETQYF.

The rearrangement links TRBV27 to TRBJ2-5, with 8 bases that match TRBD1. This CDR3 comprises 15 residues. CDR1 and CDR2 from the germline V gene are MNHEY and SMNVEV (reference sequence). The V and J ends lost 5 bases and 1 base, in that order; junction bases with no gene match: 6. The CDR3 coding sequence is TGTGCCAGCAGTCAATCCGGGACAGGCCAAGAGACCCAGTACTTC. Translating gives CASSQSGTGQETQYF.

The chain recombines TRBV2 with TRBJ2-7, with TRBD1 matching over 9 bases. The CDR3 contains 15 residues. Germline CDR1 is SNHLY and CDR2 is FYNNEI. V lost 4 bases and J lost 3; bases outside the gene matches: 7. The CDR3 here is CASSVSGTGLYEQYF. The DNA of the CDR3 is TGTGCCAGCAGTGTTTCCGGGACAGGGCTCTACGAGCAGTACTTC.

This CDR3 reads CASSLLSAEITDTQYF. CDR3 nucleotide sequence: TGCGCCAGCAGCTTGTTATCCGCGGAGATCACAGATACGCAGTATTTT. V and J are TRBV5-1 and TRBJ2-3; D gene unclear. Trimming took 1 base from V and 2 from J, leaving 14 bases between them. CDR1 is SGHRS and CDR2 is YFSETQ in the germline V gene. The CDR3 has 16 residues.

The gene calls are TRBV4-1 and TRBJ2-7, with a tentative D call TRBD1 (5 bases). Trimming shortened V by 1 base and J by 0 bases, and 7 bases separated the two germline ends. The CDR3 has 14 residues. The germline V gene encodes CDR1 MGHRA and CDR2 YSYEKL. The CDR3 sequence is CASSQGDSSYEQYF. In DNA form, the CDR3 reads TGCGCCAGCAGCCAAGGTGACAGCTCCTACGAGCAGTACTTC.

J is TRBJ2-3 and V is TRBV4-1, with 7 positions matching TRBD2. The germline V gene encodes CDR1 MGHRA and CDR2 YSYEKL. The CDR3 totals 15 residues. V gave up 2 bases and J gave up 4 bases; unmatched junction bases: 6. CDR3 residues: CASSQRRERADTQYF. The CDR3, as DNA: TGCGCCAGCAGCCAACGGCGGGAGCGGGCAGATACGCAGTATTTT.

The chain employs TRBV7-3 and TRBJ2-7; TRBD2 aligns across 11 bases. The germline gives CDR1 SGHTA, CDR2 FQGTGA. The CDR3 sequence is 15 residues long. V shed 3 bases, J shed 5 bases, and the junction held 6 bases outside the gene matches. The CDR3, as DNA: TGTGCCAGCAGCTTGCTAGCGGGGGGCCGCAACGAGCAGTACTTC. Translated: CASSLLAGGRNEQYF.

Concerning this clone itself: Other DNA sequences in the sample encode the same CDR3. The CDR3 DNA is TGTGCCAGCAGCGTAGGGGGGGGAGGCAATCAGCCCCAGCATTTT. Amino acid sequence: CASSVGGGGNQPQHF. The rearrangement uses TRBV9 and TRBJ1-5; a possible D gene is TRBD1 (5 bases). V was trimmed by 0 bases and J by 2 bases, leaving 9 bases between them. Germline-derived CDR1 and CDR2 are SGDLS and YYNGEE. The CDR3 runs 15 residues. Together with reference TRBV9 and TRBJ1-5, the CDR3 gives the full variable domain: DSGVTQTPKHLITATGQRVTLRCSPRSGDLSVYWYQQSLDQGLQFLIQYYNGEERAKGNILERFSAQQFPDLHSELNLSSLELGDSALYFCASSVGGGGNQPQHFGDGTRLSIL.